This T cell receptor beta chain was recorded in a study of OX40 agonist ivuxolimab in advanced cancers. For the study at large: Of the participants, approximately 40% had some prior anti-PD-1, anti-PD-L1 or anti-CTLA-4 therapy, which was allowed.

Only in-frame clones appear in the TCRdb table, and some are missing; sequencing was by immunoSEQ multiplex PCR. The sample shows some 60,000 clones, 87% of them seen only once. For this clone: Its specificity is unknown.

CDR1 is SGHRS, CDR2 YFSETQ, per germline. Germline trimming cut 3 bases from V and 2 bases from J; bases unmatched to any gene: 6. The CDR3 length is 15 residues. Study results and caveats: At doses 0.1 to 3.0 mg/kg, CD4+ and CD8+ clones expanded.

The chain carries TRBV5-1 and TRBJ2-7; TRBD1 aligns across 9 bases. The sequences come from CD4+ or CD8+ T cells sorted from blood, collected in a trial of the OX40 agonist ivuxolimab. The TCR originated in an adult with an advanced solid tumor such as melanoma, head and neck, liver or kidney cancer. The CDR3 nucleotides read TGCGCCAGCAGCTGGAGACAGGGGGACCCCTACGAGCAGTACTTC. It codes for CASSWRQGDPYEQYF.